A single sample gave rise to the 15 T cell receptor beta chains below, sequenced in a study of response to subunit inactivated influenza vaccine. TCRdb analysed the RT-PCR reads with MiXCR anew, one entry per CDR3 protein. The sample has about 570,000 distinct CDR3 sequences, about 10% seen once. These same records also appear under a second study, on T cells expressing NK-cell markers. That source notes: Researchers built TCR beta cDNA using 5'RACE template switching with UMIs.

The sequencing here drew on PBMCs from blood, taken on the day of vaccination. These receptor sequences come from a man aged 50 or older who received an inactivated influenza vaccine.

The V call is TRBV4-1, the J call TRBJ2-1; unclear D gene. V was cut by 6 bases and J by 10 bases, with 13 bases left in between. The length of the CDR3 is 12 residues. In germline, CDR1 is MGHRA, CDR2 YSYEKL. For the CDR3, the DNA is TGCGCCAGCAGATCTTTCCCGGGCGAGCAGTTCTTC. It translates to CASRSFPGEQFF.

The chain couples TRBV9 to TRBJ2-3; D might be TRBD2 (5 bases). CDR1 and CDR2 (germline): SGDLS, YYNGEE. The V end lost 1 base, the J end lost 1 base, and 13 bases lay between the germline ends. The CDR3 is 16 amino acids. CDR3 sequence (DNA): TGTGCCAGCAGCGTAAATGCGGGTGCAGGCACAGATACGCAGTATTTT. It is translated as CASSVNAGAGTDTQYF.

The V call is TRBV29-1, the J call TRBJ2-5, with D perhaps being TRBD1 or TRBD2 (5 bases each). V was cut by 4 bases and J by 5 bases, with 8 bases left in between. Germline values: CDR1 SQVTM, CDR2 ANQGSEA. The CDR3 totals 11 residues. CDR3 in amino acids: CSVGDGETQYF. Written as DNA, the CDR3 is TGCAGCGTTGGGGACGGTGAGACCCAGTACTTC.

This clonotype was counted between two and nine times. The genes are TRBV6-2 or TRBV6-3 and TRBJ1-6, with D unresolved. Germline V gene sequence: CDR1 MNHEY, CDR2 SVGEGT. With 2 bases removed from V and 10 bases from J, the gap between germline ends came to 6 bases. The CDR3 runs to 12 residues. The CDR3 DNA follows: TGTGCCAGCAGTTACCAGGACTCACCCCTCCACTTT. Translated, it gives CASSYQDSPLHF.

This chain links TRBV29-1 with TRBJ2-5; D is unresolved. This CDR3 contains 14 residues. The germline V gene has CDR1 SQVTM and CDR2 ANQGSEA. Deletions cut 4 bases from V and 3 bases from J, with 15 bases between. This chain's CDR3 is CSVGKRLAEETQYF. The CDR3 DNA is TGCAGCGTTGGCAAGAGACTCGCCGAAGAGACCCAGTACTTC.

The chain recombines TRBV19 with TRBJ2-2; D might be TRBD2 (6 bases). Germline V gives CDR1 LNHDA, CDR2 SQIVND (reference sequence). Deletions cut 1 base from V and 4 bases from J, with 13 bases between. The CDR3 covers 16 residues. CDR3 sequence (DNA): TGTGCCAGTAGTATAGGACTAGTCAAGAGCACCGGGGAGCTGTTTTTT. Translated: CASSIGLVKSTGELFF.

The chain is built from TRBV12-3 or TRBV12-4 and TRBJ1-6, with D perhaps matching TRBD1 (5 bases). The V and J ends lost 3 bases and 8 bases respectively, with 8 bases between them. There are 13 residues in the CDR3. CDR3 nucleotide sequence: TGTGCCAGCAGTTTTACAGGAGATTCACCCCTCCACTTT. Its translation is CASSFTGDSPLHF.

The chain links TRBV10-3 to TRBJ2-5; D is uncertain. V lost 6 bases to trimming and J lost 5 bases, with 13 bases between them. The V gene's germline CDR1 is ENHRY and CDR2 SYGVKD. CDR3 length equals 13 residues. CDR3 sequence: CAISASQGETQYF. DNA of the CDR3: TGTGCCATCAGCGCCTCCCAAGGGGAGACCCAGTACTTC.

The rearrangement links TRBV27 to TRBJ2-7; D is possibly TRBD1 or TRBD2 (6 bases each). In germline, CDR1 is MNHEY, CDR2 SMNVEV (reference sequence). The CDR3 has 13 amino acids. The ends were cut back, 6 bases at V and 6 bases at J, with 15 bases in the middle. The CDR3 loop reads CASSWGAAGEQYF. The CDR3 coding sequence is TGTGCCAGCAGCTGGGGGGCGGCTGGCGAGCAGTACTTC.

This clonotype has just a few counts. The J gene is TRBJ2-3, the V gene TRBV6-1, with a weak D call TRBD2 (5 bases). The CDR3 sequence is 14 residues long. V lost 6 bases to trimming and J lost 0 bases, with 10 bases between them. Germline V lookup: CDR1 MNHNS, CDR2 SASEGT. The DNA for the CDR3 is TGTGCCAGCAGCCTCATAGCGAGCACAGATACGCAGTATTTT. This translates into CASSLIASTDTQYF.

The chain uses TRBV28 and TRBJ1-2, with D maybe TRBD1 (5 bases). CDR3 length equals 16 residues. CDR1 is MDHEN and CDR2 is SYDVKM in the germline V gene. With 3 bases removed from V and 8 bases from J, the gap between germline ends came to 22 bases. For the CDR3, the DNA is TGTGCCAGCAGTTTCCCGGGGACGGCGGTAACTAAGGGCTACACCTTC. Translation gives CASSFPGTAVTKGYTF.

This clonotype was observed a handful of times. This chain links TRBV15 with TRBJ2-3; TRBD1 matches at 7 bases. CDR1 LNHNV and CDR2 YYDKDF come from the germline V gene (reference sequence). There are 14 residues in the CDR3. The ends lost 1 base at V and 4 bases at J; junction bases unmatched: 2. The CDR3 sequence is CATSRGDSPDTQYF. DNA for the CDR3: TGTGCCACCAGCAGAGGGGACAGTCCAGATACGCAGTATTTT.

This clonotype occurred a few times. The chain joins TRBV4-3 to TRBJ2-2, with TRBD1 identical over 8 bases. Germline CDR1 reads LGHNA; CDR2 reads YSLEER. This CDR3 region has 15 residues. Losses at the gene ends were 0 bases for V and 10 bases for J; bases not matched to a gene: 7. CDR3: CASSQDWTGPMELFF. DNA of the CDR3: TGCGCCAGCAGCCAAGACTGGACAGGGCCCATGGAGCTGTTTTTT.

The genes are TRBV29-1 and TRBJ2-6; D not resolved. Deletions cut 7 bases from V and 0 bases from J, with 19 bases between. The CDR3 covers 17 residues. The germline gives CDR1 SQVTM, CDR2 ANQGSEA. Here the CDR3 DNA reads TGCAGCGCCCAGAACCCCGACACTATCTCTGGGGCCAACGTCCTGACTTTC. Protein: CSAQNPDTISGANVLTF.

This clonotype was observed a few times. The chain recombines TRBV7-2 with TRBJ2-7, with D perhaps matching TRBD2 (5 bases). This CDR3 contains 17 residues. Germline CDR1 is SGHTA and CDR2 is FQGNSA. The V end was cut by 5 bases, the J end by 0 bases, with 20 bases between. This CDR3 reads CASSPFSPRGRSYEQYF. The CDR3 DNA is TGTGCCAGCAGCCCATTTTCCCCCCGCGGGCGCTCCTACGAGCAGTACTTC.